These 14 T cell receptor beta chains originate from one sample sequenced in a study of blood T cell repertoires in COVID-19. Sequencing was performed with immunoSEQ multiplex PCR; in TCRdb, only in-frame clones are kept and a portion is missing. Among roughly 250,000 clones listed, more than 75% were seen once. The sample consisted of peripheral blood. The receptors here all came from a woman in her sixties with active or convalescent COVID-19.

The chain recombines TRBV9 with TRBJ2-7, with 10 bases fitting TRBD1. Looked up from germline, CDR1 is SGDLS and CDR2 is YYNGEE. V dropped 4 bases and J dropped 7; count of bases not matched to a gene: 5. The CDR3 has 13 residues. For the CDR3, the DNA is TGTGCCAGCAGCCCGGACAGGGGGTGGGAGCAGTACTTC. Its protein product is CASSPDRGWEQYF.

The chain combines TRBV10-3 with TRBJ1-4; the match to TRBD1 covers 9 bases. The CDR3 is made up of 13 amino acids. Germline V gene data show CDR1 as ENHRY and CDR2 as SYGVKD. V was pared by 10 bases and J by 5 bases, with 5 bases of the junction left unmatched. In nucleotides, the CDR3 is TGTGCCACCCGGGACAGGGAAAATGAAAAACTGTTTTTT. Amino acid sequence: CATRDRENEKLFF.

A remark on this clone: Distinct nucleotide sequences in the sample also encode this CDR3. The chain joins TRBV30 to TRBJ2-2; 7 bases fit TRBD1. Germline values: CDR1 GTSNPN, CDR2 SVGIG (reference sequence). CDR3 size: 13 residues. Trimming cost V 0 bases and J 5 bases; bases outside gene matches: 0. The CDR3, as DNA: TGTGCCTGGAGTGTACAGGGGACCGGGGAGCTGTTTTTT. Translating gives CAWSVQGTGELFF.

The V and J genes are TRBV10-3 and TRBJ1-3; D unclear. Germline CDR1 is ENHRY and CDR2 is SYGVKD. This CDR3 has 12 residues. Trimming stripped 2 bases from V and 4 bases from J, with 3 bases between. The CDR3 DNA reads TGTGCCATCAGTGAGCTCGGAAACACCATATATTTT. Translated: CAISELGNTIYF.

V usage is TRBV5-1 and J usage is TRBJ2-5; D is unclear. This CDR3 spans 15 amino acids. CDR1 is SGHRS, CDR2 YFSETQ, per germline. The ends were cut back, 0 bases at V and 2 bases at J, with 11 bases in the middle. CDR3 sequence: CASSLEVSGQETQYF. The CDR3 DNA reads TGCGCCAGCAGCTTGGAGGTCTCGGGTCAAGAGACCCAGTACTTC.

The rearrangement links TRBV5-1 to TRBJ1-2; possible D gene TRBD1, 6 bases. Germline CDR1 SGHRS, CDR2 YFSETQ. Trimming removed 3 bases at V and 7 bases at J, with 16 bases between. The CDR3 runs 14 residues. CDR3 bases: TGCGCCAGCAGCTACCAGGACAGAGGGCTTGGCTACACCTTC. This sequence encodes CASSYQDRGLGYTF.

The chain is built from TRBV24-1 and TRBJ1-5; 8 bases agree with TRBD1. Trimming removed 0 bases from V and 0 bases from J; junction bases left unmatched: 24. Germline V gene lookup returns CDR1 KGHDR and CDR2 SFDVKD. CDR3 size: 24 residues. The CDR3 DNA follows: TGTGCCACCAGTGATTTGCCGTTGGTGGACAGGGCACCGACCCCTAATACTAGCAATCAGCCCCAGCATTTT. Amino acids: CATSDLPLVDRAPTPNTSNQPQHF.

In regard to this clone: This CDR3 is also generated by other DNA sequences in the sample. The J gene is TRBJ2-7, the V gene TRBV6-5; 8 bases are a match to TRBD1. V gave up 0 bases and J gave up 2 bases; unmatched junction bases: 3. Germline CDR1 reads MNHEY; CDR2 reads SVGAGI. The length of the CDR3 is 15 residues. The CDR3 sequence is CASSYSGTGPYEQYF. The DNA for the CDR3 is TGTGCCAGCAGTTACTCGGGGACAGGCCCCTACGAGCAGTACTTC.

The rearrangement links TRBV18 to TRBJ1-2; D uncertain. Per germline, CDR1 KGHSH and CDR2 LQKENI. The CDR3 sequence is 14 residues long. Trimming took 0 bases from V and 9 from J, leaving 14 bases between them. CDR3 loop: CASSPPVISGSYTF. DNA of the CDR3: TGTGCCAGCTCACCACCTGTAATATCGGGGAGCTACACCTTC.

The chain is built from TRBV29-1 and TRBJ2-7; D uncertain. Between the trimmed V and J ends, which lost 1 base and 0 bases, there was a span of 4 bases. Germline values: CDR1 SQVTM, CDR2 ANQGSEA. This CDR3 has 12 amino acids. The CDR3 bases are TGCAGCGTTGAAGGCAGCTCCTACGAGCAGTACTTC. Protein sequence: CSVEGSSYEQYF.

This clone turned up a few times. The chain uses TRBV2 and TRBJ1-2; TRBD1 might be the D (6 bases). The CDR3 has 12 residues. Germline assignment: CDR1 SNHLY and CDR2 FYNNEI. V dropped 6 bases and J dropped 3 bases, with 8 bases sitting between them. The CDR3 protein is CASRAGDYGYTF. CDR3 sequence (DNA): TGTGCCAGCAGAGCAGGGGACTATGGCTACACCTTC. Variable domain in full (rest from reference TRBV2 and TRBJ1-2): EPEVTQTPSHQVTQMGQEVILRCVPISNHLYFYWYRQILGQKVEFLVSFYNNEISEKSEIFDDQFSVERPDGSNFTLKIRSTKLEDSAMYFCASRAGDYGYTFGSGTRLTVV.

CDR3 bases: TGTGCCAGCCTCCTAGCGGGGGGCCGGGATGAGCAGTTCTTC. This sequence encodes CASLLAGGRDEQFF. The genes are TRBV2 and TRBJ2-1; 11 bases are a match to TRBD2. CDR3 length: 14 residues. CDR1 SNHLY and CDR2 FYNNEI come from the germline V gene. The V gene end was trimmed by 8 bases and the J gene end by 8 bases; junction bases not matched to a gene: 8. The complete variable domain, with remaining parts taken from reference TRBV2 and TRBJ2-1, reads EPEVTQTPSHQVTQMGQEVILRCVPISNHLYFYWYRQILGQKVEFLVSFYNNEISEKSEIFDDQFSVERPDGSNFTLKIRSTKLEDSAMYFCASLLAGGRDEQFFGPGTRLTVL.

The CDR3: CAREGRGAFF. DNA of the CDR3: TGTGCCAGGGAAGGACGAGGGGCTTTCTTT. The chain uses TRBV6-9 and TRBJ1-1; no clear D gene. Deletions cut 9 bases from V and 11 bases from J, with 13 bases between. CDR1 and CDR2 (germline): MNHGY, SVAAGI. CDR3 length: 10 amino acids.

A remark on this clone: Within the sample, other DNA sequences also encode this same CDR3. The chain uses TRBV6-5 and TRBJ1-2, with D hard to call. Trimming removed 4 bases at V and 0 bases at J, with 6 bases between. The CDR3 loop spans 13 amino acids. CDR1 is MNHEY and CDR2 is SVGAGI in the germline V gene. The CDR3 protein is CASSSVANYGYTF. The CDR3 DNA reads TGTGCCAGCAGTTCGGTAGCTAACTATGGCTACACCTTC.